A selection of T cell receptor beta chains follows, all from one sample in a study of cytomegalovirus exposure and HLA in healthy donors. Assay: immunoSEQ multiplex PCR; the TCRdb copy retains only in-frame clones and omits some. The sample yields fewer than 130,000 clones, 70% seen once. Sequenced input: PBMCs. Receptors were obtained from a man aged 40-49 years in good health and CMV-seropositive. The CDR3 runs from the conserved cysteine through the conserved F or W. Fields, in order: V gene, J gene, clone size, D gene, CDR3 DNA, CDR3 protein. The D gene is left open where the match is weak. Rows may omit the clone size; those that give it use once, few, many or a size class.

v_gene: TRBV5-1
j_gene: TRBJ2-5
abundance: -
d_gene: -
CDR3nt: TGCGCCAGCAGCTTTACTGCCCAAGAGACCCAGTACTTC
CDR3aa: CASSFTAQETQYF

v_gene: TRBV6-6
j_gene: TRBJ1-1
abundance: -
d_gene: -
CDR3nt: TGTGCCAGCAGGGGAGATTCCTTGTCCACTGAAGCTTTCTTT
CDR3aa: CASRGDSLSTEAFF

v_gene: TRBV19
j_gene: TRBJ2-3
abundance: few
d_gene: -
CDR3nt: TGTGCCAGTAGTACCGACAGTACTATTGACAATACGCAGTATTTT
CDR3aa: CASSTDSTIDNTQYF

v_gene: TRBV9
j_gene: TRBJ2-3
abundance: -
d_gene: -
CDR3nt: TGTGCCAGCTTAAAGAGGGAGAAGACAGATACGCAGTATTTT
CDR3aa: CASLKREKTDTQYF

v_gene: TRBV9
j_gene: TRBJ1-1
abundance: -
d_gene: TRBD1
CDR3nt: TGTGCCAGCAGCGCCTGGACAGGGCTGAACACTGAAGCTTTCTTT
CDR3aa: CASSAWTGLNTEAFF

v_gene: TRBV28
j_gene: TRBJ1-2
abundance: -
d_gene: TRBD1
CDR3nt: TGTGCCAGCAGCACTCGGGACAGCCCCCTCCCTGCTTATGGCTACACCTTC
CDR3aa: CASSTRDSPLPAYGYTF

v_gene: TRBV30
j_gene: TRBJ1-2
abundance: once
d_gene: -
CDR3nt: TGTGCCTGGACGGGCGGGCAGGGGAATTTAGGCTACACCTTC
CDR3aa: CAWTGGQGNLGYTF

v_gene: TRBV4-1
j_gene: TRBJ1-2
abundance: few
d_gene: -
CDR3nt: TGCGCCAGCAGCCAACCCTTGGGGAGCAGGGACTCCTATGGCTACACCTTC
CDR3aa: CASSQPLGSRDSYGYTF

v_gene: TRBV10-3
j_gene: TRBJ2-1
abundance: -
d_gene: TRBD2
CDR3nt: TGTGCCATCAGGGGGGGGGACAATGAGCAGTTCTTC
CDR3aa: CAIRGGDNEQFF

v_gene: TRBV11-2
j_gene: TRBJ2-5
abundance: -
d_gene: TRBD1
CDR3nt: TGTGCCAGCAGCTTAGTAGCAGGGGGCGGCCAAGAGACCCAGTACTTC
CDR3aa: CASSLVAGGGQETQYF

v_gene: TRBV15
j_gene: TRBJ2-1
abundance: -
d_gene: -
CDR3nt: TGTGCCACCAGCAGAGGGCAGGCCGGCTACAATGAGCAGTTCTTC
CDR3aa: CATSRGQAGYNEQFF

v_gene: TRBV7-9
j_gene: TRBJ1-3
abundance: once
d_gene: -
CDR3nt: TGTGCCAGCAGTACAGGGATCGGAAACACCATATATTTT
CDR3aa: CASSTGIGNTIYF

v_gene: TRBV7-2
j_gene: TRBJ2-7
abundance: -
d_gene: TRBD2
CDR3nt: TGTGCCAGCAGCTTTTCGTCTAGCGGTTTGTTGGAGCAGTACTTC
CDR3aa: CASSFSSSGLLEQYF

v_gene: TRBV9
j_gene: TRBJ1-2
abundance: -
d_gene: -
CDR3nt: TGTGCCAGCAGCGCGACTGGGGGCAACACCTTC
CDR3aa: CASSATGGNTF

v_gene: TRBV4-3
j_gene: TRBJ2-7
abundance: -
d_gene: -
CDR3nt: TGCGCCAGCAGCCAAGTAGGCGGAGCTACCTACGAGCAGTACTTC
CDR3aa: CASSQVGGATYEQYF

v_gene: TRBV6-1
j_gene: TRBJ1-2
abundance: few
d_gene: TRBD1
CDR3nt: TGTGCCAGCAGTAGACAGGGGAAGACGGAAGGCTACACCTTC
CDR3aa: CASSRQGKTEGYTF

v_gene: TRBV19
j_gene: TRBJ1-2
abundance: -
d_gene: -
CDR3nt: TGTGCCAGTAGTATAGCCAGGGAACAGGACTATGGCTACACCTTC
CDR3aa: CASSIAREQDYGYTF

v_gene: TRBV4-1
j_gene: TRBJ1-1
abundance: -
d_gene: TRBD1
CDR3nt: TGCGCCAGCAGCCTATTACGGCGGACAGGGAAGAACACTGAAGCTTTCTTT
CDR3aa: CASSLLRRTGKNTEAFF

v_gene: TRBV29-1
j_gene: TRBJ1-5
abundance: -
d_gene: TRBD1
CDR3nt: TGCAGCGTTGTTACAGGGGGTGGCAATCAGCCCCAGCATTTT
CDR3aa: CSVVTGGGNQPQHF

v_gene: TRBV19
j_gene: TRBJ1-1
abundance: -
d_gene: -
CDR3nt: TGTGCCAGTTCCGTCTCGACCTCGGGGACTGAAGCTTTCTTT
CDR3aa: CASSVSTSGTEAFF

v_gene: TRBV25-1
j_gene: TRBJ1-2
abundance: -
d_gene: -
CDR3nt: TGTGCCAGCACCGCCCGGCGGGGTTCAGGGCACTTTAATGGCTACACCTTC
CDR3aa: CASTARRGSGHFNGYTF

v_gene: TRBV5-1
j_gene: TRBJ2-6
abundance: -
d_gene: TRBD1
CDR3nt: TGCGCCAGCAGCCACCTGACAGGGGGCGATAGTGGGGCCAACGTCCTGACTTTC
CDR3aa: CASSHLTGGDSGANVLTF

v_gene: TRBV19
j_gene: TRBJ1-5
abundance: -
d_gene: -
CDR3nt: TGTGCCAGTAGTATAGACCCTCCTTGGCAGGGCAATCAGCCCCAGCATTTT
CDR3aa: CASSIDPPWQGNQPQHF